This T cell receptor (beta chain) comes out of a study of blood T cell repertoires in COVID-19. J was trimmed by 6 bases and V by 3 bases; bases with no gene match: 14. Looked up from germline, CDR1 is LGHNA and CDR2 is YNFKEQ. This CDR3 is 16 amino acids long. Profiling relied on immunoSEQ multiplex PCR, and the TCRdb table lists in-frame clones only, not all of them. The sample gives approximately 310,000 clones, about 89% of which show up once; approximately 5.2% is in the top ten. Participants' reported clinical history set cohort assignment. Sequencing used PBMCs or T cells enriched from blood (not recorded which). The chain has TRBV4-2 and TRBJ2-7, with 7 bases identical to TRBD1. The clonotype was recovered from a man in his sixties who had recovered from COVID-19. The CDR3 here is CASSQDAGDRISEQYF. DNA for the CDR3: TGTGCCAGCAGCCAGGACGCCGGGGACAGAATATCCGAGCAGTACTTC.